This T cell receptor (beta chain) is drawn from a study of blood T cell repertoires in COVID-19. As for the study in general: PBMCs, B-cell-depleted T cells, or T cells were the source of the cDNA or gDNA that made up the material.

CDR1 and CDR2 from the germline V gene are SGHDT and YYEEEE. The CDR3 runs to 13 residues. The ends were cut back, 0 bases at V and 9 bases at J, with 10 bases in the middle. Original methodology: Reference gene primer amplification gave estimated nucleated cell counts. Some clones are missing from TCRdb's copy, which holds only in-frame ones; the method was immunoSEQ multiplex PCR. The D gene and trimming were derived from the DNA, and the V and J assignments and clone size from that table. This table has roughly 250,000 clones, roughly nine tenths appearing once. Seattle participants joined during active infection and were tracked over time.

Sample: peripheral blood. This rearrangement joins TRBV5-6 to TRBJ2-1; D perhaps matches TRBD2 (6 bases). The clonotype was recovered from a woman aged 30 to 39 with COVID-19, enrolled during active disease. The CDR3 is CASSLVAEGEQFF. The CDR3 bases are TGTGCCAGCAGCTTGGTCGCGGAGGGTGAGCAGTTCTTC.